This T cell receptor beta chain came from a study of blood T cell repertoires in COVID-19. Study-wide background: Italy, Spain and the United States were the sources of the convalescent and acute COVID-19 samples.

TCRdb's copy holds only in-frame clones and misses some; the assay was immunoSEQ multiplex PCR. The sample lists approximately 98,000 clones, about 90% seen once, with less than 2.5% in the top ten. The CDR3 is 15 amino acids. V lost 4 bases and J lost 0, with 7 bases in between. Germline CDR1 LGHDT, CDR2 YNNKEL (reference sequence). Sequenced: peripheral blood. The chain uses TRBV3-1 (or the pseudogene TRBV3-2) and TRBJ2-6; weak D call: TRBD2 (5 bases). This receptor was obtained from a human donor in a cohort sampled during active COVID-19. Here the CDR3 reads CASSPRGSGANVLTF. CDR3 DNA sequence: TGTGCCAGCAGCCCTCGGGGCTCTGGGGCCAACGTCCTGACTTTC.